The 4 T cell receptor beta chains in this list originate from one sample, sequenced in a study of technical replicates of blood from a few donors. Sequencing used immunoSEQ multiplex PCR; TCRdb keeps in-frame clones, though not all of them. The data contain approximately 80,000 clones, nearly 98% of them seen just once; the ten biggest clones take up 0.15%. Material for sequencing was T cells isolated from PBMCs. Source of these receptors: a human donor in good health.

The chain employs TRBV27 and TRBJ1-1; a possible D gene is TRBD1 (6 bases). The CDR3 covers 14 residues. Between the trimmed V and J ends, which lost 2 bases and 5 bases, there was a span of 12 bases. Germline-derived CDR1 and CDR2 are MNHEY and SMNVEV (reference sequence). This chain's CDR3 is CASSLGTGPTEAFF. The CDR3 nucleotides are TGTGCCAGCAGTTTAGGAACAGGGCCGACTGAAGCTTTCTTT.

The chain combines TRBV6-5 with TRBJ2-5, with 8 bases identical to TRBD2. With V trimmed by 4 bases and J by 5 bases, 9 bases remained unmatched. CDR1 and CDR2 from the germline V gene are MNHEY and SVGAGI. The CDR3 has 15 residues. CDR3 residues: CASSFGGGNGETQYF. CDR3 in DNA: TGTGCCAGCAGTTTTGGCGGGGGGAATGGCGAGACCCAGTACTTC.

This rearrangement joins TRBV13 to TRBJ2-5; a possible D gene is TRBD2 (5 bases). V gave up 3 bases and J gave up 1 base, with 12 bases separating them. CDR1 and CDR2 (germline): PRHDT, FYEKMQ (reference sequence). CDR3 size: 15 residues. DNA of the CDR3: TGTGCCAGCAGCTTTCGAAGGACTTCCCAAGAGACCCAGTACTTC. This codes for CASSFRRTSQETQYF. Based on the CDR3 plus reference TRBV13 and TRBJ2-5, the full variable domain is AAGVIQSPRHLIKEKRETATLKCYPIPRHDTVYWYQQGPGQDPQFLISFYEKMQSDKGSIPDRFSAQQFSDYHSELNMSSLELGDSALYFCASSFRRTSQETQYFGPGTRLLVL.

The gene calls are TRBV10-2 and TRBJ2-6, with D possibly TRBD2 on 6 matching bases. V was pared by 6 bases and J by 0 bases, with 9 bases between. Germline V gene sequence: CDR1 WSHSY, CDR2 SAAADI. The CDR3 runs to 15 residues. CDR3 in DNA: TGCGCCAGCAGGGCGGGATTCTCTGGGGCCAACGTCCTGACTTTC. Its protein is CASRAGFSGANVLTF.